This T cell receptor (beta chain) was identified in a study of blood T cell repertoires in COVID-19. Overall study context: T cells, B-cell-depleted T cells, or PBMCs provided the cDNA or gDNA that served as material.

Everyone who took part was roughly 18 to 89 years old, and they came from over 20 US areas. Participant reports of clinical history set cohort assignment. Per the study methods: Amplifying reference gene primers gave estimates of nucleated cell counts. Using immunoSEQ multiplex PCR, the repertoire was profiled, and TCRdb retains in-frame clones only, with some absent. V and J calls plus clone size are reproduced from that table; the DNA served to infer D and trimming. The sample shows 450,000 to 600,000 clones, 75% to 90% of them seen only once. This CDR3 comprises 12 residues. Germline loops: CDR1 SGHRS, CDR2 YFSETQ. The V end was cut by 4 bases, the J end by 4 bases, with 6 bases between.

The clonotype originates from a woman in her late teens or twenties who had recovered from COVID-19. V and J are TRBV5-1 and TRBJ2-1; the D is unclear. What was sequenced was PBMCs or T cells enriched from blood (not recorded which). The CDR3 loop is CASSTGYNEQFF. Written as DNA, the CDR3 is TGCGCCAGCAGCACCGGGTACAATGAGCAGTTCTTC.